This TCR beta chain was sequenced during a study of T cells in Graves' hyperthyroidism and ophthalmopathy. Graves' hyperthyroidism was deemed stable given no ophthalmopathy progression within 18 months. Hyperthyroidism, newly diagnosed and lasting under 2 months, affected patients aged 18 to 65. The PBMCs had their origin in around 10 ml of fresh peripheral blood. There were TCR beta CDR3 regions amplified from RNA transcripts. TCR CDR3 regions were first amplified by RT-PCR with HTBI primers. TCRdb re-called the multiplex PCR reads through MiXCR, storing one row per CDR3 protein. The data contain about 420,000 distinct CDR3 sequences, around 14% of them singletons. The CDR3 totals 24 residues. The trim removed 7 bases at V and 4 bases at J, leaving 36 bases unmatched. Germline CDR1 reads MNHNS; CDR2 reads SASEGT.

Input material: blood. This clonotype was obtained from a young woman with Graves' hyperthyroidism. The V and J genes are TRBV6-1 and TRBJ1-5, with 8 bases identical to TRBD1. Here the CDR3 reads CASKRYTLPRQGPRSGKMNQPQHF. CDR3 in DNA: TGTGCCAGCAAGAGATATACCCTTCCTCGACAGGGGCCAAGGTCGGGGAAAATGAATCAGCCCCAGCATTTT.